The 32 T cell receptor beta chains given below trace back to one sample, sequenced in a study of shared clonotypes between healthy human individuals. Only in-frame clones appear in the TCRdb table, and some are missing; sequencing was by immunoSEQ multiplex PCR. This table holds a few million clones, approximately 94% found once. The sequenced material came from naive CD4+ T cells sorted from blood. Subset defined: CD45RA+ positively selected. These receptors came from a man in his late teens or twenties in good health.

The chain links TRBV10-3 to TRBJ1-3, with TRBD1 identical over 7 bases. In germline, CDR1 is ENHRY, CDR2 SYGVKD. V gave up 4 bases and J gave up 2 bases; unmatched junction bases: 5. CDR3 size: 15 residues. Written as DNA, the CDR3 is TGTGCCATCAGTGTCTCCGGGACAGCTGGAAACACCATATATTTT. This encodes CAISVSGTAGNTIYF.

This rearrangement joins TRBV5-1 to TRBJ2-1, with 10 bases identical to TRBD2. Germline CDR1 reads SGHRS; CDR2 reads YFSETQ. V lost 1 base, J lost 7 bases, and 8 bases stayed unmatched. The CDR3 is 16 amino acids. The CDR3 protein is CASSLRAGGTGNEQFF. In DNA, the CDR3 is TGCGCCAGCAGCTTGAGAGCGGGAGGGACTGGGAATGAGCAGTTCTTC. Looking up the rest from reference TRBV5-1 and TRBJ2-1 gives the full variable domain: KAGVTQTPRYLIKTRGQQVTLSCSPISGHRSVSWYQQTPGQGLQFLFEYFSETQRNKGNFPGRFSGRQFSNSRSEMNVSTLELGDSALYLCASSLRAGGTGNEQFFGPGTRLTVL.

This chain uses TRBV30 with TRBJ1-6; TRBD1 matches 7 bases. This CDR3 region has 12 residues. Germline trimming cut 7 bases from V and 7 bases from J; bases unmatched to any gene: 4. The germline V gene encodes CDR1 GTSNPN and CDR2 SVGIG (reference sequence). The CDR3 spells CAFDRENSPLHF. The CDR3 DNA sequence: TGTGCCTTTGACAGGGAAAATTCACCCCTCCACTTT. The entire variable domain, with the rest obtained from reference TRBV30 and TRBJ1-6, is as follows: SQTIHQWPATLVQPVGSPLSLECTVEGTSNPNLYWYRQAAGRGLQLLFYSVGIGQISSEVPQNLSASRPQDRQFILSSKKLLLSDSGFYLCAFDRENSPLHFGNGTRLTVT.

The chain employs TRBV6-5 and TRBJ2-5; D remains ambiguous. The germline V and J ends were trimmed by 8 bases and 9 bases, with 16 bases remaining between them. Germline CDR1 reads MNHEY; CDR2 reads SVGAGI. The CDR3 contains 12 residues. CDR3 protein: CASCSPLGSQYF. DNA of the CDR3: TGTGCCAGCTGCAGCCCTCTCGGGTCCCAGTACTTC.

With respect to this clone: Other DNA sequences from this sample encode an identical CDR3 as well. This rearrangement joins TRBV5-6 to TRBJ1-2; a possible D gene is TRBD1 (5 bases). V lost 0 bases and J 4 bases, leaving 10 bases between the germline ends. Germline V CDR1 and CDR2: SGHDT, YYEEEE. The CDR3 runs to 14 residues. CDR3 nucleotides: TGTGCCAGCAGCTTGGAAGGGGTGGCCTATGGCTACACCTTC. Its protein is CASSLEGVAYGYTF.

The CDR3 reads CASSFTPGSGGAHEQFF. The DNA for the CDR3 is TGCGCCAGCAGCTTCACCCCGGGTAGCGGGGGGGCCCATGAGCAGTTCTTC. The chain combines TRBV5-1 with TRBJ2-1; 11 bases line up with TRBD2. CDR3 length equals 17 residues. Trimming cost V 2 bases and J 8 bases; bases outside gene matches: 12. The germline V gene has CDR1 SGHRS and CDR2 YFSETQ.

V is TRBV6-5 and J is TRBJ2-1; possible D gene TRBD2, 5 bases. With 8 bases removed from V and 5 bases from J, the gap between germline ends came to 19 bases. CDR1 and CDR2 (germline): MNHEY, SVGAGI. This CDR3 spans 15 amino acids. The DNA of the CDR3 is TGTGCCAGCTTCCCAACAGCGGTTCCGGACAATGAGCAGTTCTTC. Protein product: CASFPTAVPDNEQFF.

The CDR3 loop reads CASSLTDSLFGNYGYTF. CDR3 DNA sequence: TGTGCCAGCAGCTTGACGGACAGTCTCTTCGGGAACTATGGCTACACCTTC. The chain carries TRBV11-2 and TRBJ1-2, with D perhaps TRBD1 (6 bases). Germline values: CDR1 SGHAT, CDR2 FQNNGV. The CDR3 length is 17 residues. The V and J ends lost 3 bases and 2 bases respectively, with 19 bases between them.

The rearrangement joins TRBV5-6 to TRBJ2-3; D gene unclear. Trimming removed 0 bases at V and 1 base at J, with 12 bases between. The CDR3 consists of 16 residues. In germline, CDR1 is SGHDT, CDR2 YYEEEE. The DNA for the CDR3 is TGTGCCAGCAGCTTGGAAGGGTCCTCGCGCACAGATACGCAGTATTTT. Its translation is CASSLEGSSRTDTQYF.

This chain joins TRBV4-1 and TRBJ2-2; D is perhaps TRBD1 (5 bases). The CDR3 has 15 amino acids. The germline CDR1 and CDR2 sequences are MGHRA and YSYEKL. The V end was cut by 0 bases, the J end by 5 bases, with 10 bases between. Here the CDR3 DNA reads TGCGCCAGCAGCCAAGAGCAGGGCGCGACCGGGGAGCTGTTTTTT. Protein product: CASSQEQGATGELFF.

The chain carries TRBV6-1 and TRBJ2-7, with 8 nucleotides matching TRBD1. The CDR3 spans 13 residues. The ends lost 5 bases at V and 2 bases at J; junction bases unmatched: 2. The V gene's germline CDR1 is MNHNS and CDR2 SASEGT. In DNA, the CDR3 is TGTGCCAGCAGTAGACAGGGGACCTACGAGCAGTACTTC. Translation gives CASSRQGTYEQYF.

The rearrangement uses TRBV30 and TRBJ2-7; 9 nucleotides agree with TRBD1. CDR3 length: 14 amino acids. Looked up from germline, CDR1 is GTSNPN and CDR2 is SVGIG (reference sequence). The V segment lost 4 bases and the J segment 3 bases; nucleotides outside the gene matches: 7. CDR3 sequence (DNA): TGTGCCTGGACGTACAGGGGGCGAGACTACGAGCAGTACTTC. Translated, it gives CAWTYRGRDYEQYF.

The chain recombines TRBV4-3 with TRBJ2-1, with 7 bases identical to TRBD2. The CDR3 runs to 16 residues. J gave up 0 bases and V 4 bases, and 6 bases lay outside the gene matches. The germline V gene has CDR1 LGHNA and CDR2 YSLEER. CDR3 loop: CASSPQSGTSYNEQFF. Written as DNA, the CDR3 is TGCGCCAGCAGCCCCCAAAGCGGGACCTCCTACAATGAGCAGTTCTTC.

The CDR3 DNA follows: TGCGCCAGCACCCCAGGGGGGGCGTCGGTGATATGGGAGACCCAGTACTTC. It is translated as CASTPGGASVIWETQYF. V and J are TRBV5-1 and TRBJ2-5; D is perhaps TRBD1 or TRBD2 (7 bases each). The V end was cut by 6 bases, the J end by 5 bases, with 26 bases between. CDR1 and CDR2 from the germline V gene are SGHRS and YFSETQ. The CDR3 sequence is 17 residues long.

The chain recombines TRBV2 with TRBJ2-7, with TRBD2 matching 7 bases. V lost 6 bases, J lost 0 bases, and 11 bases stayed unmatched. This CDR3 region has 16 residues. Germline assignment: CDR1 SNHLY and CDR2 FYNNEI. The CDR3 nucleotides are TGTGCCAGCAGGGAAACTAGCGCGAAGTCCTCCTACGAGCAGTACTTC. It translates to CASRETSAKSSYEQYF. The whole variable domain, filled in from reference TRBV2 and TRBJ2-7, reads EPEVTQTPSHQVTQMGQEVILRCVPISNHLYFYWYRQILGQKVEFLVSFYNNEISEKSEIFDDQFSVERPDGSNFTLKIRSTKLEDSAMYFCASRETSAKSSYEQYFGPGTRLTVT.

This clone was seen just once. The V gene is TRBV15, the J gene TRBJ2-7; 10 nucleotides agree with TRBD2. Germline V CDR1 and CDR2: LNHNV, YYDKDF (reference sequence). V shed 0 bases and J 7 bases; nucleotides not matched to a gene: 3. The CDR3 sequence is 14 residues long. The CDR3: CATSREAGGREQYF. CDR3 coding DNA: TGTGCCACCAGCAGAGAAGCGGGGGGGAGAGAGCAGTACTTC.

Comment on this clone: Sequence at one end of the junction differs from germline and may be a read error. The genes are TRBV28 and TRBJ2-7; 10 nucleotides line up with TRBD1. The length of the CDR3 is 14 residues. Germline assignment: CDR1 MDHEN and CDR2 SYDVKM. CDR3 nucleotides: TGTGCCACATTACAGACAGGGGGCCCCTATGAGCAGTACTTC. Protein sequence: CATLQTGGPYEQYF.

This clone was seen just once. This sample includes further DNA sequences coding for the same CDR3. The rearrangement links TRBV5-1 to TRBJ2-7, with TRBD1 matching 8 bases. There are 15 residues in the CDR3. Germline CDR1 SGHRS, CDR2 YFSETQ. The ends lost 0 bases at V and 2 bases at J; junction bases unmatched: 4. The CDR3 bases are TGCGCCAGCAGCTTGGGGGGACAGGCCCCCTACGAGCAGTACTTC. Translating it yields CASSLGGQAPYEQYF.

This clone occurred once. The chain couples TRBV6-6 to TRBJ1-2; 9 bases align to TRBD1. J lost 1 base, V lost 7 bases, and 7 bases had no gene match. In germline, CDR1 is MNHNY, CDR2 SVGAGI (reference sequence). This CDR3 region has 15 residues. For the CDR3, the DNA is TGTGCCAGCACAAAACAGGGGGCGGTTAACTATGGCTACACCTTC. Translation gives CASTKQGAVNYGYTF.

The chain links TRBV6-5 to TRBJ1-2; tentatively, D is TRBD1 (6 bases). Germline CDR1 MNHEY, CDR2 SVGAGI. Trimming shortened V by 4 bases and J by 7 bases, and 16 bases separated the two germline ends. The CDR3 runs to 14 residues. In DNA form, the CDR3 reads TGTGCCAGCAGTTCGCTTCCGGGGGCTACTGGCTACACCTTC. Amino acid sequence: CASSSLPGATGYTF.

This chain's CDR3 is CASRRLRQGTGDTIYF. The CDR3 DNA is TGTGCCAGCAGACGACTTCGACAGGGAACTGGGGACACCATATATTTT. V usage is TRBV2 and J usage is TRBJ1-3; 7 bases match TRBD1. The CDR3 is made up of 16 amino acids. V gave up 6 bases and J gave up 8 bases; unmatched junction bases: 16. From germline, CDR1 is SNHLY and CDR2 FYNNEI.

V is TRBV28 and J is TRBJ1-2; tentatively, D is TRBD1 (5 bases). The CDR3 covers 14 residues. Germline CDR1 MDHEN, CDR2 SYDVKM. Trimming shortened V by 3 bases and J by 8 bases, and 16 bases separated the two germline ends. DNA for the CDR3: TGTGCCAGCAGTTTCCCCTCTCAGGGTTGGGGCTACACCTTC. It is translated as CASSFPSQGWGYTF.

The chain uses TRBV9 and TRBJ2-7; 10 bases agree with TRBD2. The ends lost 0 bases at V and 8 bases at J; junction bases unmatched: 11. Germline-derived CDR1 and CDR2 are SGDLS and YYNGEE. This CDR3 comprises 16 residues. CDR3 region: CASSVELAGLDGKQYF. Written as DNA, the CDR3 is TGTGCCAGCAGCGTAGAACTAGCGGGACTTGACGGAAAGCAGTACTTC.

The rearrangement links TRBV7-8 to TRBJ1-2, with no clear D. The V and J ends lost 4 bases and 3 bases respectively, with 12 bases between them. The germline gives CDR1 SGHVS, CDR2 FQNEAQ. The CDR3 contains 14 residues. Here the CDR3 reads CASSSLSGDYGYTF. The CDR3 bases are TGTGCCAGCAGCTCCCTAAGTGGGGACTATGGCTACACCTTC.

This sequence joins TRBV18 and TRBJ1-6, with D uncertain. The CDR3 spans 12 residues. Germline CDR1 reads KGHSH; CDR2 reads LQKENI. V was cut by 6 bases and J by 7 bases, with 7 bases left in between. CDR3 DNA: TGTGCCAGCTCGAAGGAGAATTCACCCCTCCACTTT. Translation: CASSKENSPLHF.

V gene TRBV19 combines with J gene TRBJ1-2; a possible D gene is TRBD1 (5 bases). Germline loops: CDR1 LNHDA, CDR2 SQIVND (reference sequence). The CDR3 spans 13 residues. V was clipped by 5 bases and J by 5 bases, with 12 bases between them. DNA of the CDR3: TGTGCCAGTAGTCCGGGACCGCTGTATGGCTACACCTTC. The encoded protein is CASSPGPLYGYTF.

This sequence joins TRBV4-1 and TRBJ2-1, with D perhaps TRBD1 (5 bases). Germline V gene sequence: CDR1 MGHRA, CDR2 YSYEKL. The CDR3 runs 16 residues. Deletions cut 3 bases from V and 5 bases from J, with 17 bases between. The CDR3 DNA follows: TGCGCCAGCAGCCAGCCTGTCCTGGGGCCCCACAATGAGCAGTTCTTC. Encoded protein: CASSQPVLGPHNEQFF.

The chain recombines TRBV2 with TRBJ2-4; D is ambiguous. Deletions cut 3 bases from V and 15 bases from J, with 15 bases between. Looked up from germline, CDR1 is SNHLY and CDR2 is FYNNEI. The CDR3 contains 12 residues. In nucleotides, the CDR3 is TGTGCCAGCAGTGATACTCAGCGTGGCGGGTACTTC. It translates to CASSDTQRGGYF.

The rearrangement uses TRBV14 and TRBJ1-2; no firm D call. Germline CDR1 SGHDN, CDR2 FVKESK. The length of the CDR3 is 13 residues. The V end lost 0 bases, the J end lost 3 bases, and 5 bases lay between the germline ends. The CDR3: CASSQDLYYGYTF. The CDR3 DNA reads TGTGCCAGCAGCCAAGATCTCTACTATGGCTACACCTTC.

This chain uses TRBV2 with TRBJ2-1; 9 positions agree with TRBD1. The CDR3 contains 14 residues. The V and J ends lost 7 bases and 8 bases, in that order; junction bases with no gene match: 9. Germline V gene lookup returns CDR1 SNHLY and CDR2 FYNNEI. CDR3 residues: CASTPRDRVDEQFF. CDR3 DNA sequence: TGTGCCAGCACCCCCCGGGACAGGGTCGATGAGCAGTTCTTC.

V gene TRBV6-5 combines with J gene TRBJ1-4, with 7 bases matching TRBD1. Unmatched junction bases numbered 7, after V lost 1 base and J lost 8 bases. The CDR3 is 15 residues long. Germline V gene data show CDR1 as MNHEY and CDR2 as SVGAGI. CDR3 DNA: TGTGCCAGCAGTTACTGGGGGCAGGGGGAAGAAAAACTGTTTTTT. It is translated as CASSYWGQGEEKLFF.

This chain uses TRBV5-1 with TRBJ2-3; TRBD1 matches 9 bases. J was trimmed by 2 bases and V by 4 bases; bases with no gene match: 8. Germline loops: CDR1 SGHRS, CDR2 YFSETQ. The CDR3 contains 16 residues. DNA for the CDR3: TGCGCCAGCAGCCCATCACAGGGGGCGGCCACAGATACGCAGTATTTT. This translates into CASSPSQGAATDTQYF.